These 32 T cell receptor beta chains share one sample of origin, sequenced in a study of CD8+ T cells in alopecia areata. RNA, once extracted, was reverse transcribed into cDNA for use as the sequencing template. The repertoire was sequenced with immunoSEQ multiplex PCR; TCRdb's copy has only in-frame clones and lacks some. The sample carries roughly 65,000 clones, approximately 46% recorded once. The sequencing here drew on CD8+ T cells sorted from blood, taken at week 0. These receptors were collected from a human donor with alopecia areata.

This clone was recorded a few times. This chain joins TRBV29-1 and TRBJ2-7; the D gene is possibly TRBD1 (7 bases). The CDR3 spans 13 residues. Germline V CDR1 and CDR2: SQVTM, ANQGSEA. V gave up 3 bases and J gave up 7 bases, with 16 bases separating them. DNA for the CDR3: TGCAGCGTTGAGGCAGGGGGTGCGGGGGAGCAGTACTTC. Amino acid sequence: CSVEAGGAGEQYF.

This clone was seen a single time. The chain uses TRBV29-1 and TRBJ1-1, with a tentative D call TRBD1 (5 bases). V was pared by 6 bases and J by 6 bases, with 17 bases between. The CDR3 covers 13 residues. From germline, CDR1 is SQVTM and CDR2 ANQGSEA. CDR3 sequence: CSVDPGTGSEAFF. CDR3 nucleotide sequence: TGCAGCGTGGACCCCGGGACGGGTTCTGAAGCTTTCTTT.

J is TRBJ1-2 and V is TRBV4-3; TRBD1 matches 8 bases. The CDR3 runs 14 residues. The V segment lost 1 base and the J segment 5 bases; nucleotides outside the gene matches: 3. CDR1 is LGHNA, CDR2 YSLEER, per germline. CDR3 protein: CASSQGQGAYGYTF. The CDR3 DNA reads TGCGCCAGCAGCCAAGGCCAGGGGGCTTATGGCTACACCTTC.

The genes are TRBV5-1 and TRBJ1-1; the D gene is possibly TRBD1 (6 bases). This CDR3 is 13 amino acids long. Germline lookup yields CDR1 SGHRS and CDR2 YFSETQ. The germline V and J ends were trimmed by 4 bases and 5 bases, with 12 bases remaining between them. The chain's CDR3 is CASSPRGGTEAFF. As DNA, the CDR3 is TGCGCCAGCAGCCCCAGGGGAGGGACTGAAGCTTTCTTT.

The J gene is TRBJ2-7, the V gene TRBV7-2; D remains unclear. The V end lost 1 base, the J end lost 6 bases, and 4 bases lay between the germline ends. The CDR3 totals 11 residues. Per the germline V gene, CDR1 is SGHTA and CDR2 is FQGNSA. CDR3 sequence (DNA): TGTGCCAGCAGCTTAGGTACCGAGCAGTACTTC. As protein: CASSLGTEQYF.

CDR3 DNA: TGTGCCAGCAGTTCCGTGGGGCCCACTGAAGCTTTCTTT. Protein: CASSSVGPTEAFF. This chain links TRBV6-6 with TRBJ1-1, with D possibly being TRBD1 (5 bases). The germline gives CDR1 MNHNY, CDR2 SVGAGI (reference sequence). Between the trimmed V and J ends, which lost 4 bases and 4 bases, there was a span of 10 bases. The CDR3 runs 13 residues.

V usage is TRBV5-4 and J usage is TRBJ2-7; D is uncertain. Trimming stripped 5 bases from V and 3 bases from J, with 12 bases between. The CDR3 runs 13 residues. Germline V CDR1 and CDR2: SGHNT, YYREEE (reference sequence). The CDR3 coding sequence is TGTGCCAGCAGTCCCTCAGACGGCTACGAGCAGTACTTC. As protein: CASSPSDGYEQYF.

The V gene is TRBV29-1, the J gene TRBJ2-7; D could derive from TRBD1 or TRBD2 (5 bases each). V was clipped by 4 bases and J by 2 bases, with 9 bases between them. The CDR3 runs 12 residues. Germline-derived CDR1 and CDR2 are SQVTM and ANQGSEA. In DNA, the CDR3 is TGCAGCGTTGCGGGGACCACCTACGAGCAGTACTTC. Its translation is CSVAGTTYEQYF.

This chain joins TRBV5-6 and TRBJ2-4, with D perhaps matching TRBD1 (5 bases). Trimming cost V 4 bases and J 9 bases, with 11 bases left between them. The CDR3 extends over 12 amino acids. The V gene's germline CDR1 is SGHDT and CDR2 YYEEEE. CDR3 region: CASSGDRGIQYF. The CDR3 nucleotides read TGTGCCAGCAGCGGAGACAGAGGCATTCAGTACTTC.

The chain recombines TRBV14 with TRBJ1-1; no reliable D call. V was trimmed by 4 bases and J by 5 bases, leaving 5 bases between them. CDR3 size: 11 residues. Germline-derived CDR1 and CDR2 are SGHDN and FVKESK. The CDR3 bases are TGTGCCAGCAGCCCGGGGACTGAAGCTTTCTTT. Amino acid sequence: CASSPGTEAFF.

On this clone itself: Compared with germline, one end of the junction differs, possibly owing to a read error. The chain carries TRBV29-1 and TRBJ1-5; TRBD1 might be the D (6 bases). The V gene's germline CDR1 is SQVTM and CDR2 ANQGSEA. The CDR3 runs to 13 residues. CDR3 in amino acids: CSGEWTEDQPQHF. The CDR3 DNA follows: TGCAGCGGTGAATGGACAGAGGATCAGCCCCAGCATTTT. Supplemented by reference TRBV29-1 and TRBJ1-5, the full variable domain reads SAVISQKPSRDICQRGTSLTIQCQVDSQVTMMFWYRQQPGQSLTLIATANQGSEATYESGFVIDKFPISRPNLTFSTLTVSNMSPEDSSIYLCSGEWTEDQPQHFGDGTRLSIL.

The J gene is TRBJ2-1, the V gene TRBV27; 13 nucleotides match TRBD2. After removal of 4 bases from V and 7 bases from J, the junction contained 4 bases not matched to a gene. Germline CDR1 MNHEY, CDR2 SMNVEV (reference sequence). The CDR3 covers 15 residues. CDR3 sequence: CASSSTSGRINEQFF. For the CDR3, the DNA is TGTGCCAGCAGTTCGACTAGCGGGAGGATAAATGAGCAGTTCTTC.

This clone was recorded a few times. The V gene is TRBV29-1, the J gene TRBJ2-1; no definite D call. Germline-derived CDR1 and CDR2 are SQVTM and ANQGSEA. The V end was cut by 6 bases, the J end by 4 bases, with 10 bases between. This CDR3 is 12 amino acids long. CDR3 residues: CSVESPYNEQFF. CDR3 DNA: TGCAGCGTAGAGTCACCTTACAATGAGCAGTTCTTC.

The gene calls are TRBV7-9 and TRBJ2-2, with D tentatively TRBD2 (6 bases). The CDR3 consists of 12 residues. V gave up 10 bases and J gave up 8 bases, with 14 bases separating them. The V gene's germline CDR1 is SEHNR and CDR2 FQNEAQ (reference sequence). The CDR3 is CATFGSEGELFF. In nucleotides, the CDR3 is TGTGCCACTTTCGGGAGTGAGGGGGAGCTGTTTTTT.

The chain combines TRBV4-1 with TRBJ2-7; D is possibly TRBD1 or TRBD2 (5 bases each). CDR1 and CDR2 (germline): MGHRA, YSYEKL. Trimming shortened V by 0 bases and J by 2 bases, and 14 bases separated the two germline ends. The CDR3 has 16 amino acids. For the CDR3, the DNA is TGCGCCAGCAGCCAAGAGAGGGGAAGCGGAACCTACGAGCAGTACTTC. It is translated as CASSQERGSGTYEQYF.

CDR3 sequence (DNA): TGCAGCGTTTTAGGGGGCACCGGGGAGCTGTTTTTT. Translated, it gives CSVLGGTGELFF. The chain joins TRBV29-1 to TRBJ2-2; D may be TRBD1 (6 bases). The CDR3 length is 12 residues. Germline V lookup: CDR1 SQVTM, CDR2 ANQGSEA. Trimming took 5 bases from V and 4 from J, leaving 8 bases between them.

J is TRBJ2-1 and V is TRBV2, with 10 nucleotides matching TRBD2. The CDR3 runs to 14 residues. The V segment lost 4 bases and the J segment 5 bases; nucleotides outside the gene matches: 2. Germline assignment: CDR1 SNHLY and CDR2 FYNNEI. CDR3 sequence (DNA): TGTGCCAGCAGTGGTCTAGCGGGGGACAATGAGCAGTTCTTC. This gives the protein CASSGLAGDNEQFF.

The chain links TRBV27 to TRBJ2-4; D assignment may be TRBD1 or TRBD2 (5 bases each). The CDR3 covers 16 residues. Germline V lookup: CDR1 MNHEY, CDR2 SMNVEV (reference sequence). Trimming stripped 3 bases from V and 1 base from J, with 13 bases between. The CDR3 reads CASSFWQGEAKNIQYF. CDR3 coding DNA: TGTGCCAGCAGTTTTTGGCAGGGAGAGGCCAAAAACATTCAGTACTTC.

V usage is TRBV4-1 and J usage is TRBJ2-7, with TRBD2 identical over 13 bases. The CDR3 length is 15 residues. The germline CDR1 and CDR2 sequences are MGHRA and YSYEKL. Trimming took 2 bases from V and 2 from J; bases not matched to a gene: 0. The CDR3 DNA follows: TGCGCCAGCAGCCAAACTAGCGGGAGGGCCTACGAGCAGTACTTC. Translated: CASSQTSGRAYEQYF.

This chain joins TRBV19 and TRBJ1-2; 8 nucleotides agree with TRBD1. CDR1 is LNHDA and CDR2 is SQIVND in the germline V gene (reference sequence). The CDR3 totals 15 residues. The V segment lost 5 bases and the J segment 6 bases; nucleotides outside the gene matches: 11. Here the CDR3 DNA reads TGTGCCAGTAGTCCATCTGGACAGGGTGGAAATGGCTACACCTTC. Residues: CASSPSGQGGNGYTF.

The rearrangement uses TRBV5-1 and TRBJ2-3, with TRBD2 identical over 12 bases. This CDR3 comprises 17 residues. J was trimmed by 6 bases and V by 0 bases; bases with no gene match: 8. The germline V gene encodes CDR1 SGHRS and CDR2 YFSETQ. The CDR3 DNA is TGCGCCAGCAGCTTGGAAGGACTAGCGGGGCCGATGGATACGCAGTATTTT. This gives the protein CASSLEGLAGPMDTQYF.

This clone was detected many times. CDR3 sequence (DNA): TGTGCCAGCAGACTAGCGGGAGGTGATGAGCAGTTCTTC. Translation: CASRLAGGDEQFF. The chain employs TRBV2 and TRBJ2-1; 12 nucleotides line up with TRBD2. The CDR3 runs 13 residues. Germline values: CDR1 SNHLY, CDR2 FYNNEI. With 6 bases clipped from V and 8 bases from J, the junction kept 2 bases outside the gene matches. The complete variable domain, with remaining parts taken from reference TRBV2 and TRBJ2-1, reads EPEVTQTPSHQVTQMGQEVILRCVPISNHLYFYWYRQILGQKVEFLVSFYNNEISEKSEIFDDQFSVERPDGSNFTLKIRSTKLEDSAMYFCASRLAGGDEQFFGPGTRLTVL.

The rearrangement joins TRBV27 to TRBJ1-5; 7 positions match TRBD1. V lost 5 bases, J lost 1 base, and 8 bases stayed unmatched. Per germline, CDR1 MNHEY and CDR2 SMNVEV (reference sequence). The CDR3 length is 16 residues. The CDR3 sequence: CASSPFQGDSNQPQHF. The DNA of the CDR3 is TGTGCCAGCAGTCCCTTTCAGGGGGACAGCAATCAGCCCCAGCATTTT.

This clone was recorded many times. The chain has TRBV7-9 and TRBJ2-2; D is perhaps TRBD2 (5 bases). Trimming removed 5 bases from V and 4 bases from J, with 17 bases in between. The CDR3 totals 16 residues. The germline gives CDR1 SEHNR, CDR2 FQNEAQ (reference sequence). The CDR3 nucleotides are TGTGCCAGCAGCATTACCTTGAGGGCGGGCACCGGGGAGCTGTTTTTT. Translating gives CASSITLRAGTGELFF. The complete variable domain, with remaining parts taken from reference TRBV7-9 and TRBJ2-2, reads DTGVSQNPRHKITKRGQNVTFRCDPISEHNRLYWYRQTLGQGPEFLTYFQNEAQLEKSRLLSDRFSAERPKGSFSTLEIQRTEQGDSAMYLCASSITLRAGTGELFFGEGSRLTVL.

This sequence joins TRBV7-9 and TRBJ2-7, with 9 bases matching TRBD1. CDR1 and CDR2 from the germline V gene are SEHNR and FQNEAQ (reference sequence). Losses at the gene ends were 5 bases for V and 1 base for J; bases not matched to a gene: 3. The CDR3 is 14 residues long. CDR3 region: CASSKQGASYEQYF. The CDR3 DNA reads TGTGCCAGCAGCAAACAGGGGGCTTCCTACGAGCAGTACTTC.

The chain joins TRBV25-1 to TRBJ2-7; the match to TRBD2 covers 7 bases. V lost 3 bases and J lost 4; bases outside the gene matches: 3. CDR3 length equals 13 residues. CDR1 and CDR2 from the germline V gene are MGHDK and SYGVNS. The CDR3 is CASSDRLAYEQYF. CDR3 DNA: TGTGCCAGCAGTGATCGACTAGCTTACGAGCAGTACTTC.

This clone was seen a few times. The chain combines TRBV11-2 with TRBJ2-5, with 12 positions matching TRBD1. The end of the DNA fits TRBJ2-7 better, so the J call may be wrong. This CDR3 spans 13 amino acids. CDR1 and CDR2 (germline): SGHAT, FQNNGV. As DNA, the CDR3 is TGTGCCAGCAGCCGGGACAGGGGGCACGAGCAGTACTTC. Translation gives CASSRDRGHEQYF.

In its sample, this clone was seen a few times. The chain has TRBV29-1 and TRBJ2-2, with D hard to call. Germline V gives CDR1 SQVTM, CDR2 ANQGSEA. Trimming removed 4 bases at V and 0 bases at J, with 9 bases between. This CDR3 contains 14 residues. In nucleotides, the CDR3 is TGCAGCGTTGTCATCATACCGAACACCGGGGAGCTGTTTTTT. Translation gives CSVVIIPNTGELFF.

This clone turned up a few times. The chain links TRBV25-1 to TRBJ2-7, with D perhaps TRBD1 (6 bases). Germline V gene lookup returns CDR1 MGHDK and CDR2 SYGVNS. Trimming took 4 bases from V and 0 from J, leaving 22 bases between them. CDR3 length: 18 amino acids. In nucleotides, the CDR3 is TGTGCCAGCAGTGGTAACAGGGTTTGGCGAACCAGCTCCTACGAGCAGTACTTC. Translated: CASSGNRVWRTSSYEQYF.

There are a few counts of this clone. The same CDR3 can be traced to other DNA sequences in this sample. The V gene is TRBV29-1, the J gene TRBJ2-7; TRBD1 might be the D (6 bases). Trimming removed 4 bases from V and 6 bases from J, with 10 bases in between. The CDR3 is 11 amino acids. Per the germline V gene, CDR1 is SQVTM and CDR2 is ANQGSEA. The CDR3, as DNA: TGCAGCGTTGTCTCCAGGGGCGAGCAGTACTTC. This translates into CSVVSRGEQYF.

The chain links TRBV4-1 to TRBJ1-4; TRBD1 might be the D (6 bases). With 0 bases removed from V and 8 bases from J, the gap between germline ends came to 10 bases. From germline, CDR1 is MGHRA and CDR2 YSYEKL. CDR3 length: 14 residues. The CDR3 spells CASSQEQGEEKLFF. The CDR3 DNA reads TGCGCCAGCAGCCAAGAACAGGGTGAGGAAAAACTGTTTTTT.

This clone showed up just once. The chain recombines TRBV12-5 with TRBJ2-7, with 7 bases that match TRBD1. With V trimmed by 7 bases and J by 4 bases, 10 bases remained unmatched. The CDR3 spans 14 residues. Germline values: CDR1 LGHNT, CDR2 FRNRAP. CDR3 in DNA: TGTGCTAGTGCCCCCTGGGACAGACGGTACGAGCAGTACTTC. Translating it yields CASAPWDRRYEQYF.